The rows below give T cell receptor beta chains drawn from one sample of a study of neurological immune-mediated disorders. TCRdb re-called the 5' RACE reads with MiXCR, one entry per CDR3 protein. Of about 53,000 distinct CDR3 sequences in the sample, approximately 11% were seen once. The sample comprised PBMCs. The receptor set was obtained from a woman aged 40-49 years in good health. CDR3s include the opening cysteine and the closing phenylalanine or tryptophan. Fields, in order: clone size, J gene, D gene, CDR3 length, V gene, CDR3 DNA, CDR3 protein. The D gene is left open where the match is weak. Some rows mark clone size as missing; the rest say once, few, many or name a class of expanded clone.

many,TRBJ2-4,TRBD1,17,TRBV12-3/TRBV12-4,TGTGCCAGCAGTATCGGGACAGGTTCCCTAGCCAAAAACATTCAGTACTTC,CASSIGTGSLAKNIQYF
NA,TRBJ2-7,NA,15,TRBV12-3/TRBV12-4,TGTGCCAGCAGTCTAATTCAGGGTCCGGTCTACGAGCAGTACTTC,CASSLIQGPVYEQYF
many,TRBJ2-3,NA,16,TRBV3-1,TGTGCCAGCAGCCAAGCCCCGGACACTAGCACAGATACGCAGTATTTT,CASSQAPDTSTDTQYF
many,TRBJ1-3,NA,15,TRBV12-3/TRBV12-4,TGTGCCAGCAGCCCCTTGTCGAGGAGGGGAAACACCATATATTTT,CASSPLSRRGNTIYF
many,TRBJ1-3,NA,13,TRBV11-2,TGTGCCAGCAGCTTAACGGAGGGAAACACCATATATTTT,CASSLTEGNTIYF
many,TRBJ2-1,TRBD2,16,TRBV7-3,TGTGCCAGCAGCTTAACGAAAGATAGCGGGGGGACTGAGCAGTTCTTC,CASSLTKDSGGTEQFF
many,TRBJ2-1,NA,13,TRBV7-2,TGTGCCAGCAGCTTAGTGCAATACAATGAGCAGTTCTTC,CASSLVQYNEQFF
many,TRBJ2-1,NA,15,TRBV5-5,TGTGCCAGCAGCTGGGACGGCGGATCCTACAATGAGCAGTTCTTC,CASSWDGGSYNEQFF
many,TRBJ2-7,TRBD1,12,TRBV7-9,TGTGCCAGCAGCAGGACAGGGGGCGAGCAGTACTTC,CASSRTGGEQYF
many,TRBJ2-3,NA,14,TRBV7-2,TGTGCCAGCAGCTTATGGAGGGGCACAGATACGCAGTATTTT,CASSLWRGTDTQYF
many,TRBJ1-2,TRBD1,15,TRBV20-1,TGCAGCGACAGCGGGGGGACAGGAGCAGAGTATGGCTACACCTTC,CSDSGGTGAEYGYTF
many,TRBJ1-4,NA,13,TRBV18,TGTGCCAGCTCACCAGAACGTGGGGAAAAACTGTTTTTT,CASSPERGEKLFF
many,TRBJ1-2,TRBD1,14,TRBV5-1,TGCGCCAGCAGCTACGGGACAGCTAACTATGGCTACACCTTC,CASSYGTANYGYTF
NA,TRBJ2-1,TRBD2,15,TRBV20-1,TGCGGTGCTAGTCGGCCAGTGGGGGGGAGCAATGAGCAGTTCTTC,CGASRPVGGSNEQFF